Shown below are 24 T cell receptor beta chains from a single sample sequenced in a study of blood T cell repertoires in COVID-19. Here immunoSEQ multiplex PCR was the method, and the copy in TCRdb shows in-frame clones only, minus some. The data contain some 150,000 clones, about 86% of them singletons. The source material was peripheral blood. These receptors all come from a man between 65 and 79 years old with acute or convalescent COVID-19.

The chain employs TRBV6-5 and TRBJ2-7, with 9 bases lining up with TRBD1. The CDR3 totals 15 residues. Trimming cost V 6 bases and J 6 bases; bases outside gene matches: 12. The germline V gene has CDR1 MNHEY and CDR2 SVGAGI. CDR3 residues: CASSSLQGALGEQYF. The CDR3 coding sequence is TGTGCCAGCAGCTCCCTACAGGGGGCGTTAGGCGAGCAGTACTTC.

The chain recombines TRBV7-2 with TRBJ2-7; 13 bases line up with TRBD2. This CDR3 is built from 17 residues. V lost 0 bases, J lost 2 bases, and 4 bases stayed unmatched. Germline V gives CDR1 SGHTA, CDR2 FQGNSA. CDR3 nucleotide sequence: TGTGCCAGCAGCTTAGCGCCCGGGACTAGCGGGGCCTACGAGCAGTACTTC. Residues: CASSLAPGTSGAYEQYF. Supplemented by reference TRBV7-2 and TRBJ2-7, the full variable domain reads GAGVSQSPSNKVTEKGKDVELRCDPISGHTALYWYRQSLGQGLEFLIYFQGNSAPDKSGLPSDRFSAERTGGSVSTLTIQRTQQEDSAVYLCASSLAPGTSGAYEQYFGPGTRLTVT.

The rearrangement uses TRBV24-1 and TRBJ2-1; 8 bases are shared with TRBD1. The V and J ends lost 3 bases and 1 base, in that order; junction bases with no gene match: 1. The germline V gene has CDR1 KGHDR and CDR2 SFDVKD. There are 15 residues in the CDR3. CDR3 amino acids: CATSDTGGSYNEQFF. As DNA, the CDR3 is TGTGCCACCAGTGATACAGGGGGGTCCTACAATGAGCAGTTCTTC.

The sample holds one count of this clone. The chain employs TRBV7-2 and TRBJ2-1, with a tentative D call TRBD2 (6 bases). CDR3 length: 14 amino acids. V was shortened by 0 bases and J by 9 bases, with 12 bases between the two germline ends. The germline CDR1 and CDR2 sequences are SGHTA and FQGNSA. The CDR3 DNA sequence: TGTGCCAGCAGCTTAGCCGGGACTGGGGGTGAGCAGTTCTTC. It translates to CASSLAGTGGEQFF.

V and J are TRBV29-1 and TRBJ2-1, with 16 positions matching TRBD2. Germline V gene sequence: CDR1 SQVTM, CDR2 ANQGSEA. The CDR3 is 17 residues long. V shed 5 bases and J 6 bases; nucleotides not matched to a gene: 10. In DNA, the CDR3 is TGCAGCGTTACGGGACTAGCGGGAGGGTCGGCGGTCAATGAGCAGTTCTTC. Amino acid sequence: CSVTGLAGGSAVNEQFF.

This clone has a single count. The chain has TRBV6-5 and TRBJ2-7; D is unresolved. V lost 6 bases and J 6 bases, leaving 15 bases between the germline ends. CDR1 is MNHEY and CDR2 is SVGAGI in the germline V gene. The CDR3 runs to 13 residues. CDR3 loop: CASSRKRVGEQYF. DNA of the CDR3: TGTGCCAGCAGCAGAAAGCGAGTCGGCGAGCAGTACTTC.

This chain joins TRBV11-1 and TRBJ2-1; 12 bases align to TRBD2. The CDR3 length is 15 residues. The germline V gene encodes CDR1 SGHAT and CDR2 FQDESV (reference sequence). The V segment lost 5 bases and the J segment 13 bases; nucleotides outside the gene matches: 12. The CDR3 region has the DNA TGTGCCAGCAGCGCCGTCTGGACTAGCGGGGAGGACCAGTTCTTC. Translating it yields CASSAVWTSGEDQFF.

The CDR3 is CASSTRAGVTYEQYF. The CDR3 nucleotides read TGTGCCAGCTCAACCAGAGCGGGAGTCACCTACGAGCAGTACTTC. This chain links TRBV6-5 with TRBJ2-7; 8 bases line up with TRBD2. CDR1 and CDR2 from the germline V gene are MNHEY and SVGAGI. With 8 bases clipped from V and 2 bases from J, the junction kept 11 bases outside the gene matches. This CDR3 comprises 15 residues.

This clone was seen a few times. This chain connects TRBV2 to TRBJ2-5; D may be TRBD2 (5 bases). Germline CDR1 is SNHLY and CDR2 is FYNNEI. The V end lost 6 bases, the J end lost 0 bases, and 11 bases lay between the germline ends. The CDR3 totals 14 residues. CDR3 bases: TGTGCCAGCAGCTCAGACTACTACCAAGAGACCCAGTACTTC. This translates into CASSSDYYQETQYF. Combining the CDR3 with reference TRBV2 and TRBJ2-5 gives the whole variable domain EPEVTQTPSHQVTQMGQEVILRCVPISNHLYFYWYRQILGQKVEFLVSFYNNEISEKSEIFDDQFSVERPDGSNFTLKIRSTKLEDSAMYFCASSSDYYQETQYFGPGTRLLVL.

The rearrangement links TRBV7-8 to TRBJ2-7; D ambiguous. V lost 1 base to trimming and J lost 6 bases, with 10 bases between them. Germline CDR1 SGHVS, CDR2 FQNEAQ. The CDR3 has 13 amino acids. CDR3 sequence: CASSLGLASEQYF. The DNA for the CDR3 is TGTGCCAGCAGCTTAGGACTGGCTTCCGAGCAGTACTTC.

J is TRBJ2-1 and V is TRBV6-2 or TRBV6-3; D is possibly TRBD1 (6 bases). Germline V gives CDR1 MNHEY, CDR2 SVGEGT. V was pared by 6 bases and J by 6 bases, with 15 bases between. This CDR3 is 14 amino acids long. CDR3 sequence: CASSREGESNEQFF. The DNA of the CDR3 is TGTGCCAGCAGCCGAGAGGGGGAAAGCAATGAGCAGTTCTTC.

The chain links TRBV3-1 (or the pseudogene TRBV3-2) to TRBJ2-1; D is ambiguous. CDR3 length equals 13 residues. The V gene's germline CDR1 is LGHDT and CDR2 YNNKEL (reference sequence). The V end was cut by 0 bases, the J end by 5 bases, with 5 bases between. The CDR3 loop is CASSQDRNNEQFF. Written as DNA, the CDR3 is TGTGCCAGCAGCCAAGATCGTAACAATGAGCAGTTCTTC.

The chain links TRBV5-6 to TRBJ1-2; the D is unclear. The CDR3 is 14 residues long. Trimming removed 1 base from V and 5 bases from J, with 12 bases in between. Germline CDR1 SGHDT, CDR2 YYEEEE. The CDR3 nucleotides are TGTGCCAGCAGCTTGCTGGCGGCAAAATATGGCTACACCTTC. This translates into CASSLLAAKYGYTF.

The chain links TRBV14 to TRBJ1-2; 7 nucleotides align to TRBD1. This CDR3 spans 15 amino acids. From germline, CDR1 is SGHDN and CDR2 FVKESK. Trimming cost V 5 bases and J 0 bases; bases outside gene matches: 6. The CDR3 protein is CASSYPGQPNYGYTF. CDR3 DNA sequence: TGTGCCAGCAGCTACCCGGGACAGCCTAACTATGGCTACACCTTC.

This clone occurred a few times. The chain combines TRBV2 with TRBJ1-4, with D unresolved. This CDR3 has 14 amino acids. Germline CDR1 SNHLY, CDR2 FYNNEI. V lost 1 base and J 8 bases, leaving 11 bases between the germline ends. The CDR3, as DNA: TGTGCCAGCAGTGAAGGGTTAAAGCGGGAAAAACTGTTTTTT. This encodes CASSEGLKREKLFF.

The chain couples TRBV27 to TRBJ2-2; D gene ambiguous. This CDR3 region has 13 residues. V lost 6 bases and J lost 3, with 8 bases in between. Germline lookup yields CDR1 MNHEY and CDR2 SMNVEV (reference sequence). In nucleotides, the CDR3 is TGTGCCAGCAGACGACAAGACACCGGGGAGCTGTTTTTT. Amino acid sequence: CASRRQDTGELFF.

The rearrangement uses TRBV18 and TRBJ1-2, with TRBD1 as a possible D gene (6 bases). The CDR3 consists of 13 residues. Deletions cut 3 bases from V and 3 bases from J, with 8 bases between. The V gene's germline CDR1 is KGHSH and CDR2 LQKENI. The CDR3 DNA reads TGTGCCAGCTCACCGAACAGGGACTATGGCTACACCTTC. This gives the protein CASSPNRDYGYTF.

The chain couples TRBV29-1 to TRBJ1-1; 8 bases are shared with TRBD1. Germline V gene lookup returns CDR1 SQVTM and CDR2 ANQGSEA. The J segment lost 5 bases and the V segment lost 6 bases, leaving 8 bases of the junction unmatched. The length of the CDR3 is 13 residues. The CDR3 reads CSVTQGDGTEAFF. The CDR3 coding sequence is TGCAGCGTCACACAGGGGGATGGTACTGAAGCTTTCTTT.

V is TRBV4-2 and J is TRBJ1-1; maybe TRBD1 (6 bases). The CDR3 loop spans 15 amino acids. V was cut by 0 bases and J by 7 bases, with 15 bases left in between. Germline CDR1 and CDR2: LGHNA and YNFKEQ. CDR3: CASSQDLGGGGEAFF. The CDR3 DNA is TGTGCCAGCAGCCAAGACCTGGGGGGAGGGGGTGAAGCTTTCTTT.

This rearrangement joins TRBV29-1 to TRBJ1-1; 9 bases align to TRBD1. Losses at the gene ends were 3 bases for V and 4 bases for J; bases not matched to a gene: 6. Germline V CDR1 and CDR2: SQVTM, ANQGSEA. This CDR3 is built from 14 residues. DNA for the CDR3: TGCAGCGTTGACGGGACAGGGTCGGGCACTGAAGCTTTCTTT. It encodes CSVDGTGSGTEAFF. Variable domain in full (rest from reference TRBV29-1 and TRBJ1-1): SAVISQKPSRDICQRGTSLTIQCQVDSQVTMMFWYRQQPGQSLTLIATANQGSEATYESGFVIDKFPISRPNLTFSTLTVSNMSPEDSSIYLCSVDGTGSGTEAFFGQGTRLTVV.

The rearrangement uses TRBV6-2 or TRBV6-3 and TRBJ2-3, with 13 bases fitting TRBD2. Looked up from germline, CDR1 is MNHEY and CDR2 is SVGEGT. The CDR3 contains 17 residues. V lost 4 bases, J lost 5 bases, and 9 bases stayed unmatched. The DNA of the CDR3 is TGTGCCAGCAGTTCCCCGGGACTAGCGGGAAGAAAAGATACGCAGTATTTT. Translation: CASSSPGLAGRKDTQYF.

This clone was seen once. This rearrangement joins TRBV5-8 to TRBJ2-7; D might be TRBD1 (6 bases). Germline V gene lookup returns CDR1 SGHTS and CDR2 YDEGEE. Trimming cost V 0 bases and J 6 bases, with 10 bases left between them. The CDR3 spans 13 residues. In DNA form, the CDR3 reads TGTGCCAGCAGCTTGGATCAGGGGCCCGAGCAGTACTTC. Its protein product is CASSLDQGPEQYF.

Here the CDR3 reads CASSFMGVASGSGGDEQFF. CDR3 sequence (DNA): TGTGCCAGCAGCTTTATGGGGGTGGCTAGCGGGAGTGGGGGCGATGAGCAGTTCTTC. The chain uses TRBV28 and TRBJ2-1; 10 nucleotides align to TRBD2. V lost 6 bases and J lost 8; bases outside the gene matches: 22. In germline, CDR1 is MDHEN, CDR2 SYDVKM. The CDR3 consists of 19 residues.

The gene calls are TRBV28 and TRBJ2-5; 8 bases agree with TRBD2. There are 15 residues in the CDR3. Trimming removed 6 bases from V and 4 bases from J; junction bases left unmatched: 10. Germline CDR1 and CDR2: MDHEN and SYDVKM. The CDR3 here is CASSRTGTRVETQYF. The CDR3 DNA reads as TGTGCCAGCAGCCGCACCGGGACTAGGGTAGAGACCCAGTACTTC.